These 13 T cell receptor beta chains share one sample of origin, sequenced in a study of T cell clusters in autoimmune cytopenias. TRB was amplified from roughly 250 ng of peripheral blood genomic DNA per sample. One tube held mixed TRB-A and TRB-B primer pools for touch-down PCR. TCRdb reanalyzed the multiplex PCR reads, giving one entry per CDR3 protein sequence and no DNA. The listing contains fewer than 7,500 distinct CDR3 sequences. The sequencing sample was made of peripheral blood. These receptors all stem from a human donor with an autoimmune cytopenia or autoimmune hepatitis (not recorded which).

This clonotype is deemed large by its frequency. The chain recombines TRBV29-1 with TRBJ1-2. The V gene's germline CDR1 is SQVTM and CDR2 ANQGSEA. CDR3 length equals 13 residues. CDR3 loop: CSVVRTANYGYTF.

This clonotype shows up as medium-sized by frequency. This chain links TRBV19 with TRBJ1-6; TCRdb returns TRBD1, unconfirmable since there is no DNA. The CDR3 has 14 amino acids. Germline V gene data show CDR1 as LNHDA and CDR2 as SQIVND (reference sequence). The CDR3: CASSMAGVNSPLHF.

This clonotype is classed as medium-sized by frequency. The chain joins TRBV6-1 to TRBJ1-2. CDR1 and CDR2 (germline): MNHNS, SASEGT. CDR3 length: 15 residues. This CDR3 reads CASSEGSFTNYGYTF.

Its frequency marks this clonotype as medium-sized. The chain carries TRBV19 and TRBJ2-7; absent DNA, TCRdb's TRBD1 call cannot be checked. Germline V lookup: CDR1 LNHDA, CDR2 SQIVND (reference sequence). The CDR3 is 13 residues long. CDR3 protein: CASSVQGPYEQYF.

This clonotype registers medium-sized by frequency. The chain joins TRBV29-1 to TRBJ1-2; TCRdb's D gene call, TRBD1, goes unchecked for lack of DNA. The CDR3 sequence is 18 residues long. Germline V lookup: CDR1 SQVTM, CDR2 ANQGSEA. The CDR3 loop reads CSVESLGIHRVGNYGYTF.

This clonotype shows up as medium-sized by frequency. The chain employs TRBV6-2 or TRBV6-3 and TRBJ1-1. The CDR3 runs to 14 residues. Germline CDR1 MNHEY, CDR2 SVGEGT. CDR3 sequence: CASRPLTANTEAFF.

According to its frequency, this clonotype is medium-sized. The chain combines TRBV6-5 with TRBJ1-1. Germline V gene data show CDR1 as MNHEY and CDR2 as SVGAGI. The CDR3 covers 13 residues. The CDR3 protein is CASYLRENTEAFF.

This clonotype is called medium-sized (0.01 to 0.1%) based on its frequency. The rearrangement links TRBV19 to TRBJ2-7. The germline CDR1 and CDR2 sequences are LNHDA and SQIVND (reference sequence). This CDR3 contains 16 residues. The CDR3 spells CASSIYFSGWQNEQYF.

V and J are TRBV11-1 and TRBJ1-1. The CDR3 is 15 residues long. CDR1 is SGHAT, CDR2 FQDESV, per germline (reference sequence). CDR3 region: CASSLGGFMNTEAFF.

This clonotype is called medium-sized (0.01 to 0.1%) based on its frequency. V and J are TRBV19 and TRBJ1-5; the D call from TCRdb, TRBD1, cannot be confirmed without DNA. There are 17 residues in the CDR3. Germline V lookup: CDR1 LNHDA, CDR2 SQIVND (reference sequence). CDR3 amino acids: CASSPTRDRRRNQPQHF.

This chain uses TRBV4-2 with TRBJ1-2; TCRdb picks TRBD1, but there is no DNA to check that call. Germline V gene data show CDR1 as LGHNA and CDR2 as YNFKEQ. The CDR3 contains 15 residues. CDR3 sequence: CASSLGPTGTGGYTF.

Measured by frequency, this clonotype is medium-sized. The chain carries TRBV6-1 and TRBJ1-4; TCRdb proposes TRBD1, but this gene call is untestable without DNA. The CDR3 is 14 amino acids. CDR1 MNHNS and CDR2 SASEGT come from the germline V gene. CDR3 loop: CASTIGWGVEKLFF.

This clonotype is classed as medium-sized by frequency. This chain connects TRBV6-1 to TRBJ2-1; TCRdb names TRBD2, which stays unverified in the absence of DNA. This CDR3 spans 15 amino acids. Germline V lookup: CDR1 MNHNS, CDR2 SASEGT. Here the CDR3 reads CASSEALAGGDEQFF.